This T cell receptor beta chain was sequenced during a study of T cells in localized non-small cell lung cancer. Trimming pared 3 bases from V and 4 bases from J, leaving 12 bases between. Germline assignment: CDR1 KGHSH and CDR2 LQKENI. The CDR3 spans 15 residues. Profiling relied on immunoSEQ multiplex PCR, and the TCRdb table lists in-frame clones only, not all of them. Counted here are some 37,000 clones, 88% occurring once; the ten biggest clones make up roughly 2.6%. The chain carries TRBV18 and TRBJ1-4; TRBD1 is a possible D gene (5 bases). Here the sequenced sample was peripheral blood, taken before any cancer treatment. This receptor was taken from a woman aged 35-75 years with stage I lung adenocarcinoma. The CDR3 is CASSPPGQVNEKLFF. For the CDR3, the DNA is TGTGCCAGCTCACCCCCGGGGCAAGTTAATGAAAAACTGTTTTTT.